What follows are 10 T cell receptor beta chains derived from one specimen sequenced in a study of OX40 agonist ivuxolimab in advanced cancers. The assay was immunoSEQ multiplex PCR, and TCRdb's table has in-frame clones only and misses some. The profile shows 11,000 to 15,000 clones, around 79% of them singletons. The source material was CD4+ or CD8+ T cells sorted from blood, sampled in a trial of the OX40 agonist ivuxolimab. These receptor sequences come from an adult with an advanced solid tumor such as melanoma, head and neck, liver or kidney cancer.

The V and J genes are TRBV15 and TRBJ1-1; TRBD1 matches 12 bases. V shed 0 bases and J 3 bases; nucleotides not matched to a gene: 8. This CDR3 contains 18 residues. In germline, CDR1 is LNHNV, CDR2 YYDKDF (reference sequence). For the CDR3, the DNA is TGTGCCACCAGCAGAGAAGGGACAGGGGGCGAAAAGGACACTGAAGCTTTCTTT. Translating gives CATSREGTGGEKDTEAFF.

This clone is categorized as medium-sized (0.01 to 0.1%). CDR3 region: CASSYSGPDRTEAFF. CDR3 nucleotide sequence: TGTGCCAGCAGTTACTCAGGGCCCGATCGGACTGAAGCTTTCTTT. The V and J genes are TRBV6-5 and TRBJ1-1; unclear D gene. The CDR3 has 15 amino acids. The V end was cut by 0 bases, the J end by 5 bases, with 13 bases between. The germline gives CDR1 MNHEY, CDR2 SVGAGI.

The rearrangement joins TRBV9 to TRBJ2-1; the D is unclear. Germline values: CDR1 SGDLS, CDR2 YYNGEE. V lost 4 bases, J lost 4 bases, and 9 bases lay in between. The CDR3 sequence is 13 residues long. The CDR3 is CASSPTDYNEQFF. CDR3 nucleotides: TGTGCCAGCAGCCCAACGGATTACAATGAGCAGTTCTTC.

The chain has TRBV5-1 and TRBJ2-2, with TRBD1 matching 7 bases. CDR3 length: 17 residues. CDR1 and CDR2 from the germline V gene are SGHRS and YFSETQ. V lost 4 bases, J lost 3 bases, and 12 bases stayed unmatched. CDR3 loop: CASSPDPGGSDTGELFF. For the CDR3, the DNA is TGCGCCAGCAGCCCGGACCCAGGGGGTTCGGACACCGGGGAGCTGTTTTTT.

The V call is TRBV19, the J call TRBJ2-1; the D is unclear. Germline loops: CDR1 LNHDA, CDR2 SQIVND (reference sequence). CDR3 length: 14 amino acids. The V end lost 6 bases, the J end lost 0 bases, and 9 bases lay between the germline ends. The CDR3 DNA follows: TGTGCCAGTAGAGACATATCCTCCTACAATGAGCAGTTCTTC. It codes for CASRDISSYNEQFF.

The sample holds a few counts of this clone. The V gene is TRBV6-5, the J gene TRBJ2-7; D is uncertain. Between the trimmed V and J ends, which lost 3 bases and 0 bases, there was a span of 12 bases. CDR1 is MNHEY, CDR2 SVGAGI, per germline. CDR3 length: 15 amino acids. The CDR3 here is CASSYGPGSSYEQYF. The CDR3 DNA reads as TGTGCCAGCAGTTATGGTCCGGGTAGCTCCTACGAGCAGTACTTC.

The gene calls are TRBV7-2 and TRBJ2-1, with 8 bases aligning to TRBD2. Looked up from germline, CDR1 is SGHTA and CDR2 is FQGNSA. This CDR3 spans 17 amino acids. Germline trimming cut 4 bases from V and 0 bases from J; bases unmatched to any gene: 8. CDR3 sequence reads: CASSSWETSGSYNEQFF. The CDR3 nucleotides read TGTGCCAGCAGCTCGTGGGAAACTAGCGGCTCCTACAATGAGCAGTTCTTC.

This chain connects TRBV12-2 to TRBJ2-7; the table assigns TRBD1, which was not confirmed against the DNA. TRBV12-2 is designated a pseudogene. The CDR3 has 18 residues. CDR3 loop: CASRPGVRQVLPSYEQYF. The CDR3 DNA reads TGTGCAAGTCGCCCAGGGGTCCGACAGGTCCTCCCTTCCTACGAGCAGTACTTC.

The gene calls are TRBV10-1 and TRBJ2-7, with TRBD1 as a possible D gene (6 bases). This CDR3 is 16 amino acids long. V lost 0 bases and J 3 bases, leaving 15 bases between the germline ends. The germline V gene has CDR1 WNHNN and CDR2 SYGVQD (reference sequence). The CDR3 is CASSESTGTKVYEQYF. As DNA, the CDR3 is TGCGCCAGCAGTGAGTCCACCGGGACAAAAGTCTACGAGCAGTACTTC.

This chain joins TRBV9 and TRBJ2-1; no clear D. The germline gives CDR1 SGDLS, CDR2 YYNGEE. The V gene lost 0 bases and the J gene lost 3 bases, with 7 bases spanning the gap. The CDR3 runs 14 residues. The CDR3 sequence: CASSVVGSYNEQFF. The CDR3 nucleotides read TGTGCCAGCAGCGTAGTCGGCAGCTACAATGAGCAGTTCTTC.